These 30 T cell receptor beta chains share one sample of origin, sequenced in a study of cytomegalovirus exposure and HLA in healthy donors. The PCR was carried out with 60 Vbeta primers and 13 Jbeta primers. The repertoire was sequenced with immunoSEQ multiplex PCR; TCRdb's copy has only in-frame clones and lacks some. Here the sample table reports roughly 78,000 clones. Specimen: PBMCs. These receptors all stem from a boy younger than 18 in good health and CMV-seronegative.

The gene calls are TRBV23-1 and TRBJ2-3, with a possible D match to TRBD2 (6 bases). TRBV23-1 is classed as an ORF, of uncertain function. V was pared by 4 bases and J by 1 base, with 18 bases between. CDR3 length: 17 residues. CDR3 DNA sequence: TGCGCCAGCAGTCGGGAGCGGGCTTTGACAGGCACAGATACGCAGTATTTT. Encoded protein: CASSRERALTGTDTQYF.

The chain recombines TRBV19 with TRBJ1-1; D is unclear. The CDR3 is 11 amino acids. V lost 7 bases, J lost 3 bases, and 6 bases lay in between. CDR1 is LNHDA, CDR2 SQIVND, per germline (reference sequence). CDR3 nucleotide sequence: TGTGCCAGTACGAGTTACACTGAAGCTTTCTTT. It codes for CASTSYTEAFF.

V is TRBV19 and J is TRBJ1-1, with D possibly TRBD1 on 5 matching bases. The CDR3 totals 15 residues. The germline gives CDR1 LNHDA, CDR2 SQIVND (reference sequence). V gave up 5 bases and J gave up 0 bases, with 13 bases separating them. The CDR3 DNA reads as TGTGCCAGTAGTTGGGGGGGTTCCATGAACACTGAAGCTTTCTTT. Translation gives CASSWGGSMNTEAFF. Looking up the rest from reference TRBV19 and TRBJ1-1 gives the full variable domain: DGGITQSPKYLFRKEGQNVTLSCEQNLNHDAMYWYRQDPGQGLRLIYYSQIVNDFQKGDIAEGYSVSREKKESFPLTVTSAQKNPTAFYLCASSWGGSMNTEAFFGQGTRLTVV.

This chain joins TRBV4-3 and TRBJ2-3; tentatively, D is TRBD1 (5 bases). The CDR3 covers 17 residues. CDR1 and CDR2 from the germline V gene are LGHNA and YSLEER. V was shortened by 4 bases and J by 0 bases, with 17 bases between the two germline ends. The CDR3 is CASSRRQSKPSTDTQYF. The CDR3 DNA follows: TGCGCCAGCAGCCGCAGACAGAGCAAACCTAGCACAGATACGCAGTATTTT.

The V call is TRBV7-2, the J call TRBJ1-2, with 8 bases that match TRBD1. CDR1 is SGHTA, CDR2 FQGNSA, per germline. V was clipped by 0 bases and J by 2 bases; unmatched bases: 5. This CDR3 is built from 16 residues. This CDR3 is CASSLARTGKNYGYTF. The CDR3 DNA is TGTGCCAGCAGCTTAGCTCGGACAGGGAAAAACTATGGCTACACCTTC. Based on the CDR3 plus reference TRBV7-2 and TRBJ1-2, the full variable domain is GAGVSQSPSNKVTEKGKDVELRCDPISGHTALYWYRQSLGQGLEFLIYFQGNSAPDKSGLPSDRFSAERTGGSVSTLTIQRTQQEDSAVYLCASSLARTGKNYGYTFGSGTRLTVV.

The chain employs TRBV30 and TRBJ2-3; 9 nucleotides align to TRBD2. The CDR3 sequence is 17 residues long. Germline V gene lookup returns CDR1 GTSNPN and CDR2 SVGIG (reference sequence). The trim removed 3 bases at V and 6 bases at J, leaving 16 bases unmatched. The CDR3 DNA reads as TGTGCCTGGAGCGGGCTAGCGGGGCCCCCCCCGTCCGATACGCAGTATTTT. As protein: CAWSGLAGPPPSDTQYF.

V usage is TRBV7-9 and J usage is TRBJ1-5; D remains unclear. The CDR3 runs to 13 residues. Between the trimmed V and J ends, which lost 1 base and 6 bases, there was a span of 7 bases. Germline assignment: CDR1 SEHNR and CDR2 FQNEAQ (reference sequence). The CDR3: CASSLGVSQPQHF. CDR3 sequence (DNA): TGTGCCAGCAGCTTAGGAGTCTCTCAGCCCCAGCATTTT.

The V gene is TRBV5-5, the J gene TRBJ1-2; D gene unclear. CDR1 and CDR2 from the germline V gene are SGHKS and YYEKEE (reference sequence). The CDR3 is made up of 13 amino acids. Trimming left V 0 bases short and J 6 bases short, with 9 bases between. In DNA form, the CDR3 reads TGTGCCAGCAGCTTGGCCTACCGGGATGGCTACACCTTC. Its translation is CASSLAYRDGYTF.

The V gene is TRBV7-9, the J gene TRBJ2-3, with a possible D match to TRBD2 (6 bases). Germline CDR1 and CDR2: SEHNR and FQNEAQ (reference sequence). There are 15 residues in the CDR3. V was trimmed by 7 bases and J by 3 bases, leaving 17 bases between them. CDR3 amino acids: CASTPPGRGTDTQYF. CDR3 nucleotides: TGTGCCAGCACCCCCCCCGGGAGAGGGACAGATACGCAGTATTTT.

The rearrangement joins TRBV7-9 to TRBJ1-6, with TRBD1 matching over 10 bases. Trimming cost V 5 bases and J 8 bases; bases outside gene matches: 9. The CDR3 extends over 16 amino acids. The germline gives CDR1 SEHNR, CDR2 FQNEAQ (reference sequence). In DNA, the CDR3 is TGTGCCAGCAGCCCCTCGGGGACAGGGGAGGATTCACCCCTCCACTTT. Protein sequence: CASSPSGTGEDSPLHF.

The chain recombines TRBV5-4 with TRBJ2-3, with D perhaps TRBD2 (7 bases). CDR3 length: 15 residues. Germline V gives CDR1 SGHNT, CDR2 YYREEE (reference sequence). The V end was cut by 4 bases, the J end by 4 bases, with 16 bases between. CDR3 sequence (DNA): TGTGCCAGCAGCCCTCTGGGGGGGGCGGCAGATACGCAGTATTTT. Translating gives CASSPLGGAADTQYF.

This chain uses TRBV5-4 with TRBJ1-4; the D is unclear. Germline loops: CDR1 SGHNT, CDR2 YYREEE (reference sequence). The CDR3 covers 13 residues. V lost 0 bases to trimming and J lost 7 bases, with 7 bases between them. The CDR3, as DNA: TGTGCCAGCAGCTTGGCCGGGAGTGAAAAACTGTTTTTT. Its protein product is CASSLAGSEKLFF.

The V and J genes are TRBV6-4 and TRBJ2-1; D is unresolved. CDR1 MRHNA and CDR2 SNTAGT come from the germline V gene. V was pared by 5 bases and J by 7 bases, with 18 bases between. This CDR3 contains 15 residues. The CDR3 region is CASSLALTGFNEQFF. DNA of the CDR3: TGTGCCAGCAGTCTTGCCCTTACCGGGTTTAATGAGCAGTTCTTC.

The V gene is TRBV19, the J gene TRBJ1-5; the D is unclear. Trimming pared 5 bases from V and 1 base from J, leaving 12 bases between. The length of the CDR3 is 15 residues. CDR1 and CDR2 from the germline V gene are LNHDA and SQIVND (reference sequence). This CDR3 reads CASSWGGRSNQPQHF. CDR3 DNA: TGTGCCAGTAGTTGGGGAGGTAGAAGCAATCAGCCCCAGCATTTT.

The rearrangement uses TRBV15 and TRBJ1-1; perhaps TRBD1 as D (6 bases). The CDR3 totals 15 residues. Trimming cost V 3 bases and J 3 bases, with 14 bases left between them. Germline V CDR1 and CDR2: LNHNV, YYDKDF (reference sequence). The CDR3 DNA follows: TGTGCCACCAGCAGTGGGCAAACAGGGTACACTGAAGCTTTCTTT. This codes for CATSSGQTGYTEAFF.

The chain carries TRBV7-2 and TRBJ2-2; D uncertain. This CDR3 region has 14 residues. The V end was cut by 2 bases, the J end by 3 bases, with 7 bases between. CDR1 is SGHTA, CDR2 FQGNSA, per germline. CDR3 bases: TGTGCCAGCAGCTTACGCGGTTACACCGGGGAGCTGTTTTTT. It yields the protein CASSLRGYTGELFF. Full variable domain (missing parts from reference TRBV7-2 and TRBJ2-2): GAGVSQSPSNKVTEKGKDVELRCDPISGHTALYWYRQSLGQGLEFLIYFQGNSAPDKSGLPSDRFSAERTGGSVSTLTIQRTQQEDSAVYLCASSLRGYTGELFFGEGSRLTVL.

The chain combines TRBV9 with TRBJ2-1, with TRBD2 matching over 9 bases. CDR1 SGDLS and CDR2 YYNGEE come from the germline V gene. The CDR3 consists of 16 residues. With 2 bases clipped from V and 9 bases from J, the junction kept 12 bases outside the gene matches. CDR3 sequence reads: CASSVGRGGLGGEQFF. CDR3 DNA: TGTGCCAGCAGCGTGGGGCGGGGGGGCCTTGGTGGTGAGCAGTTCTTC.

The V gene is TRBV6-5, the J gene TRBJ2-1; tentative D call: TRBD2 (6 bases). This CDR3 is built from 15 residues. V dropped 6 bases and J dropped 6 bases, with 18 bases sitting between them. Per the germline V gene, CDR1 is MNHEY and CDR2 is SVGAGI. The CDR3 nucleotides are TGTGCCAGCAGCCGGAGCGGACTACCCCCCAATGAGCAGTTCTTC. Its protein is CASSRSGLPPNEQFF.

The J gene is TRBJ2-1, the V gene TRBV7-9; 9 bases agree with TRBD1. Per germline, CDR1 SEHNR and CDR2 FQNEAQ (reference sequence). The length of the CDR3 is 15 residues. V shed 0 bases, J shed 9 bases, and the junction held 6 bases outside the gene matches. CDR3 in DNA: TGTGCCAGCAGCTTAGCCCGGACAGGGGAAGGTGAGCAGTTCTTC. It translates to CASSLARTGEGEQFF.

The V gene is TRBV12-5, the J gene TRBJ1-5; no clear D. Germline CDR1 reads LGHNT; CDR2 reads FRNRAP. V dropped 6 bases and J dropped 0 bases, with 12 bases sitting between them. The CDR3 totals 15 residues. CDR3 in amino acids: CASGRGGSSNQPQHF. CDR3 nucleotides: TGTGCTAGTGGCCGCGGAGGATCTAGCAATCAGCCCCAGCATTTT.

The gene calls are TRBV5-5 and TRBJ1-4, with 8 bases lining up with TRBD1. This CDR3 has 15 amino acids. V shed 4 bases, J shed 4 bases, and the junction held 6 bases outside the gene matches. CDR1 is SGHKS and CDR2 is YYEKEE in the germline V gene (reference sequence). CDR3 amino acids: CASSAGQGHNEKLFF. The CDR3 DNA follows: TGTGCCAGCAGCGCCGGACAGGGCCATAATGAAAAACTGTTTTTT.

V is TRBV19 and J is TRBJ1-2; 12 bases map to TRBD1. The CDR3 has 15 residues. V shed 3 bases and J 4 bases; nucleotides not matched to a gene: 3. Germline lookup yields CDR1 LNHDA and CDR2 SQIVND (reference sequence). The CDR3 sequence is CASSIGTGGIYGYTF. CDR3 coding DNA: TGTGCCAGTAGTATCGGGACAGGGGGCATCTATGGCTACACCTTC.

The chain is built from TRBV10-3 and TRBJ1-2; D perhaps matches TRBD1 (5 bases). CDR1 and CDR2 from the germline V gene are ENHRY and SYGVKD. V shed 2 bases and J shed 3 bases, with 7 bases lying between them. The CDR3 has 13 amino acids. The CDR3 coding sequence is TGTGCCATCAGTGAGGGGGGGGACTATGGCTACACCTTC. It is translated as CAISEGGDYGYTF.

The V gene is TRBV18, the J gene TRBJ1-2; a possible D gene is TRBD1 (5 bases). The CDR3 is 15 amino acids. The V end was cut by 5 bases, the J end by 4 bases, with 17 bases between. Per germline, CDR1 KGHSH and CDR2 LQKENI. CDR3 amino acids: CASSASGLEAYGYTF. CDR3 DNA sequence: TGTGCCAGCTCAGCGTCGGGACTGGAGGCCTATGGCTACACCTTC.

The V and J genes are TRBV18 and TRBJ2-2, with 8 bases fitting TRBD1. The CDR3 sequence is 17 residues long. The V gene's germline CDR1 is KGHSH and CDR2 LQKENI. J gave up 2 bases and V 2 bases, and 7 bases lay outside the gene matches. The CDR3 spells CASSPRGQGANTGELFF. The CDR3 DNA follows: TGTGCCAGCTCACCAAGGGGCCAGGGGGCCAACACCGGGGAGCTGTTTTTT.

The CDR3 bases are TGTGCCAGCAGCCCAACCCCGGGACAGGTCAATGAAAAACTGTTTTTT. It specifies CASSPTPGQVNEKLFF. The rearrangement uses TRBV9 and TRBJ1-4; 8 bases fit TRBD1. The V segment lost 4 bases and the J segment 5 bases; nucleotides outside the gene matches: 10. CDR3 size: 16 residues. CDR1 and CDR2 from the germline V gene are SGDLS and YYNGEE.

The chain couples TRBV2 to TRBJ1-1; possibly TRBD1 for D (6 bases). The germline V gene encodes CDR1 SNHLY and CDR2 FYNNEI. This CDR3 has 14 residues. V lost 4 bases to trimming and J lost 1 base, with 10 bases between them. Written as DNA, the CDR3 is TGTGCCAGCAGTGTCCTAGGGGGGAACACTGAAGCTTTCTTT. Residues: CASSVLGGNTEAFF. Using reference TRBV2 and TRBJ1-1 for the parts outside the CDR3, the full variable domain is EPEVTQTPSHQVTQMGQEVILRCVPISNHLYFYWYRQILGQKVEFLVSFYNNEISEKSEIFDDQFSVERPDGSNFTLKIRSTKLEDSAMYFCASSVLGGNTEAFFGQGTRLTVV.

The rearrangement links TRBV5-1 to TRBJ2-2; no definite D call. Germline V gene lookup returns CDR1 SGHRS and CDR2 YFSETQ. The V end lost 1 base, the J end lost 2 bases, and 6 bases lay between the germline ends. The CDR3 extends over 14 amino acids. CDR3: CASSLSVNTGELFF. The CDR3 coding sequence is TGCGCCAGCAGCTTGTCGGTAAACACCGGGGAGCTGTTTTTT.

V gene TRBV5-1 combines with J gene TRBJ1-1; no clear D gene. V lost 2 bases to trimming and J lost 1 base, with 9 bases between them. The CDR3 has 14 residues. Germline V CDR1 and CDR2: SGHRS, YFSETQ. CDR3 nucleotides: TGCGCCAGCAGCTTTGACTCACGGAACACTGAAGCTTTCTTT. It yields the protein CASSFDSRNTEAFF.

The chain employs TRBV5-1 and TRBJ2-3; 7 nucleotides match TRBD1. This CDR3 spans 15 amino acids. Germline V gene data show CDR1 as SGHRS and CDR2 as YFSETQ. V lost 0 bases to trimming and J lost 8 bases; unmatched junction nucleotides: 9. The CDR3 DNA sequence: TGCGCCAGCAGCTTGGCCGGGACAGATATTTCTACGCAGTATTTT. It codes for CASSLAGTDISTQYF.